This T cell receptor (beta chain) is from a study of Ad26.COV2.S vaccination and SARS-CoV-2 variants. Study-wide background: Ad26.COV2.S, an intramuscular injection, was given once or twice 56 days apart.

The V segment lost 4 bases and the J segment 2 bases; nucleotides outside the gene matches: 5. The germline V gene has CDR1 LNHDA and CDR2 SQIVND (reference sequence). This CDR3 is 15 amino acids long. Study results and limitations: Breadth measured for non-spike TCRs was similar across vaccine and placebo recipients.

The treatment: 15 to 20 received Ad26.COV2.S at low or high dose, single or two shots; about 5 received placebo; per-sample allocation not given. Material that was analyzed had been drawn on day 63 after the first vaccine or placebo injection. Profiling relied on immunoSEQ multiplex PCR, and the TCRdb table lists in-frame clones only, not all of them. This repertoire shows around 300,000 clones, roughly 90% found once; its top ten account for around 6.4%. A single count supports this clone. Its antigen is not known. Source: peripheral blood, taken in a trial of Ad26.COV2.S vaccine versus placebo. The gene calls are TRBV19 and TRBJ1-5; 7 bases are shared with TRBD1. The clonotype originates from a person aged 18-60 years who received the Ad26.COV2.S COVID-19 vaccine or a placebo. CDR3 in amino acids: CASSTTGVGNQPQHF. Here the CDR3 DNA reads TGTGCCAGTAGTACCACAGGGGTGGGCAATCAGCCCCAGCATTTT.